The 31 T cell receptor beta chains given below trace back to one sample, sequenced in a study of blood T cell repertoires in COVID-19. Using immunoSEQ multiplex PCR, the repertoire was profiled, and TCRdb retains in-frame clones only, with some absent. Of about 150,000 clones in the sample, 84% were seen once. The specimen sequenced was PBMCs or T cells enriched from blood (not recorded which). The receptors stem from a woman aged 50 to 60 who had recovered from COVID-19.

The V gene is TRBV7-6, the J gene TRBJ2-2; TRBD1 matches at 7 bases. Germline V gene data show CDR1 as SGHVS and CDR2 as FNYEAQ. The trim removed 5 bases at V and 6 bases at J, leaving 3 bases unmatched. This CDR3 is built from 13 residues. CDR3 DNA: TGTGCCAGCAGCGACACAGGGGCCGGGGAGCTGTTTTTT. It specifies CASSDTGAGELFF. Together with reference TRBV7-6 and TRBJ2-2, the CDR3 gives the full variable domain: GAGVSQSPRYKVTKRGQDVALRCDPISGHVSLYWYRQALGQGPEFLTYFNYEAQQDKSGLPNDRFSAERPEGSISTLTIQRTEQRDSAMYRCASSDTGAGELFFGEGSRLTVL.

This chain connects TRBV19 to TRBJ1-5; possibly TRBD1 for D (5 bases). Germline V gives CDR1 LNHDA, CDR2 SQIVND (reference sequence). The germline V and J ends were trimmed by 4 bases and 4 bases, with 20 bases remaining between them. This CDR3 spans 17 amino acids. DNA for the CDR3: TGTGCCAGTAGTACATCAAAAGTCGTTCGGGGGAATCAGCCCCAGCATTTT. Protein: CASSTSKVVRGNQPQHF.

In nucleotides, the CDR3 is TGTGCCAGCAGCTTGTTGGGCCCTAGCGTCGCGGATACGCAGTATTTT. Translated, it gives CASSLLGPSVADTQYF. This chain uses TRBV11-2 with TRBJ2-3, with D tentatively TRBD2 (6 bases). Trimming cost V 3 bases and J 6 bases, with 19 bases left between them. CDR1 and CDR2 from the germline V gene are SGHAT and FQNNGV. This CDR3 region has 16 residues.

In its sample, this clone was seen many times. V usage is TRBV4-1 and J usage is TRBJ2-7, with a weak D call TRBD1 (6 bases). Germline V CDR1 and CDR2: MGHRA, YSYEKL. This CDR3 is 14 amino acids long. V was pared by 0 bases and J by 6 bases, with 12 bases between. The CDR3 DNA is TGCGCCAGCAGCCAAGACCGACCAGGGGTCGAGCAGTACTTC. This gives the protein CASSQDRPGVEQYF.

The chain has TRBV9 and TRBJ2-5, with TRBD2 matching 9 bases. The V gene end was trimmed by 0 bases and the J gene end by 1 base; junction bases not matched to a gene: 4. This CDR3 has 16 residues. In germline, CDR1 is SGDLS, CDR2 YYNGEE. DNA of the CDR3: TGTGCCAGCAGCGTAGCGGCTAGCGGGGCCCAAGAGACCCAGTACTTC. This gives the protein CASSVAASGAQETQYF.

The chain joins TRBV10-3 to TRBJ2-7; unclear D gene. Trimming removed 10 bases at V and 3 bases at J, with 16 bases between. This CDR3 has 13 amino acids. Germline V lookup: CDR1 ENHRY, CDR2 SYGVKD. The CDR3 bases are TGTGCCACAGGCGAAGTCCCCAACTACGAGCAGTACTTC. It is translated as CATGEVPNYEQYF.

This chain links TRBV7-3 with TRBJ2-3; D is unresolved. The CDR3 loop spans 15 amino acids. Germline V gene data show CDR1 as SGHTA and CDR2 as FQGTGA. Deletions cut 5 bases from V and 2 bases from J, with 14 bases between. The CDR3 loop reads CASSPSVRHTDTQYF. The CDR3 DNA reads TGTGCCAGCAGCCCGTCGGTGAGGCACACAGATACGCAGTATTTT.

This sequence joins TRBV6-2 or TRBV6-3 and TRBJ1-5; the D is unclear. In germline, CDR1 is MNHEY, CDR2 SVGEGT. The CDR3 is 15 residues long. Between the trimmed V and J ends, which lost 5 bases and 1 base, there was a span of 12 bases. This CDR3 is CASSTQRESNQPQHF. CDR3 bases: TGTGCCAGCAGTACGCAAAGGGAGAGCAATCAGCCCCAGCATTTT.

The chain combines TRBV9 with TRBJ2-1, with D tentatively TRBD2 (6 bases). Germline-derived CDR1 and CDR2 are SGDLS and YYNGEE. V was cut by 7 bases and J by 4 bases, with 15 bases left in between. The CDR3 runs 14 residues. CDR3 sequence: CASGGASAYNEQFF. CDR3 DNA: TGTGCCAGCGGCGGGGCTAGCGCTTACAATGAGCAGTTCTTC.

This chain connects TRBV27 to TRBJ1-2; maybe TRBD1 (5 bases). Trimming stripped 1 base from V and 7 bases from J, with 13 bases between. This CDR3 has 14 amino acids. Germline values: CDR1 MNHEY, CDR2 SMNVEV (reference sequence). CDR3 region: CASSLFSGSGGYTF. The DNA for the CDR3 is TGTGCCAGCAGTTTATTTTCAGGGTCTGGTGGCTACACCTTC.

V is TRBV4-1 and J is TRBJ2-1; 9 bases align to TRBD2. The CDR3 is 17 residues long. The ends lost 1 base at V and 4 bases at J; junction bases unmatched: 8. The germline CDR1 and CDR2 sequences are MGHRA and YSYEKL. The CDR3: CASSQGRSSGVYNEQFF. Here the CDR3 DNA reads TGCGCCAGCAGCCAAGGAAGGTCTAGCGGGGTTTACAATGAGCAGTTCTTC.

As regards this clone: A junction boundary mismatches the germline segment, possibly from a read error. Other DNA variants within this sample encode the same CDR3. J is TRBJ2-3 and V is TRBV6-5; maybe TRBD2 (5 bases). The CDR3 has 14 amino acids. Per the germline V gene, CDR1 is MNHEY and CDR2 is SVGAGI. The CDR3 nucleotides are TGCGCCAGCAGGTCGTGGGGAGGCACAGATACGCAGTATTTT. Its protein product is CASRSWGGTDTQYF.

The chain uses TRBV24-1 and TRBJ2-2, with 9 positions matching TRBD2. This CDR3 contains 15 residues. Germline V gene data show CDR1 as KGHDR and CDR2 as SFDVKD. Trimming cost V 6 bases and J 4 bases; bases outside gene matches: 5. The CDR3 sequence: CATSLAGGPTGELFF. Written as DNA, the CDR3 is TGTGCCACCAGTCTTGCGGGAGGGCCCACCGGGGAGCTGTTTTTT.

The chain joins TRBV9 to TRBJ2-5; D unclear. The V and J ends lost 0 bases and 3 bases respectively, with 12 bases between them. This CDR3 region has 15 residues. The germline V gene encodes CDR1 SGDLS and CDR2 YYNGEE. The CDR3, as DNA: TGTGCCAGCAGCGTAGACCGACTGAAGGAAGAGACCCAGTACTTC. Translated, it gives CASSVDRLKEETQYF.

The genes are TRBV7-2 and TRBJ1-5; possible D gene TRBD1, 5 bases. Germline V CDR1 and CDR2: SGHTA, FQGNSA. The CDR3 consists of 16 residues. The ends were cut back, 5 bases at V and 4 bases at J, with 18 bases in the middle. The CDR3 spells CASSPRSGTENQPQHF. For the CDR3, the DNA is TGTGCCAGCAGCCCCCGAAGCGGGACGGAGAATCAGCCCCAGCATTTT.

As concerns this clone: Other DNA sequences within the sample encode an identical CDR3. V usage is TRBV5-4 and J usage is TRBJ2-1, with 12 positions matching TRBD2. The germline CDR1 and CDR2 sequences are SGHNT and YYREEE (reference sequence). The CDR3 length is 15 residues. Unmatched junction bases numbered 7, after V lost 5 bases and J lost 7 bases. This chain's CDR3 is CASSPGTSGPNEQFF. The CDR3 region has the DNA TGTGCCAGCAGTCCCGGGACTAGCGGGCCTAATGAGCAGTTCTTC.

The rearrangement joins TRBV2 to TRBJ1-1; a possible D gene is TRBD1 (5 bases). Trimming removed 6 bases at V and 2 bases at J, with 10 bases between. This CDR3 has 13 residues. Germline assignment: CDR1 SNHLY and CDR2 FYNNEI. The CDR3 DNA is TGTGCCAGCAGCCCGACAGCAAACACTGAAGCTTTCTTT. This encodes CASSPTANTEAFF.

The chain combines TRBV19 with TRBJ1-2, with 8 bases identical to TRBD1. V was clipped by 7 bases and J by 5 bases; unmatched bases: 6. Germline V gene lookup returns CDR1 LNHDA and CDR2 SQIVND (reference sequence). This CDR3 has 13 residues. The DNA of the CDR3 is TGTGCCAGTACCCGGACAGGGACTTATGGCTACACCTTC. This translates into CASTRTGTYGYTF.

The genes are TRBV7-2 and TRBJ1-2; 8 positions match TRBD1. The J segment lost 5 bases and the V segment lost 1 base, leaving 3 bases of the junction unmatched. Per the germline V gene, CDR1 is SGHTA and CDR2 is FQGNSA. The CDR3 loop spans 14 amino acids. In DNA form, the CDR3 reads TGTGCCAGCAGCTTAGACAGGGGGAGATATGGCTACACCTTC. This translates into CASSLDRGRYGYTF.

This chain uses TRBV6-4 with TRBJ2-3; perhaps TRBD2 as D (6 bases). The CDR3 is made up of 16 amino acids. Trimming removed 10 bases at V and 0 bases at J, with 20 bases between. Germline V gene data show CDR1 as MRHNA and CDR2 as SNTAGT. The CDR3, as DNA: TGTGCCACCACACTAATAGCGGACCCTAGCACAGATACGCAGTATTTT. This gives the protein CATTLIADPSTDTQYF.

J is TRBJ2-5 and V is TRBV29-1, with D perhaps matching TRBD2 (6 bases). The CDR3 spans 12 residues. Germline CDR1 and CDR2: SQVTM and ANQGSEA. Trimming took off 3 bases at V and 5 bases at J, with 10 bases between the two ends. The CDR3 nucleotides read TGCAGCGTTGATTTTGGGGGGGAGACCCAGTACTTC. This translates into CSVDFGGETQYF. Combining the CDR3 with reference TRBV29-1 and TRBJ2-5 gives the whole variable domain SAVISQKPSRDICQRGTSLTIQCQVDSQVTMMFWYRQQPGQSLTLIATANQGSEATYESGFVIDKFPISRPNLTFSTLTVSNMSPEDSSIYLCSVDFGGETQYFGPGTRLLVL.

This clone has ten or more counts. This specimen includes other DNA sequences encoding the same CDR3. This chain uses TRBV4-1 with TRBJ2-2; 8 bases fit TRBD1. The V gene's germline CDR1 is MGHRA and CDR2 YSYEKL. CDR3 length: 17 amino acids. J lost 2 bases, V lost 2 bases, and 7 bases had no gene match. The CDR3 reads CASSQTRDRRNTGELFF. DNA for the CDR3: TGCGCCAGCAGCCAAACTCGGGACAGGCGTAACACCGGGGAGCTGTTTTTT.

Note on this clone: This same CDR3 is encoded by further DNA sequences in the sample. CDR3 bases: TGTGCCAGCAGCTTTGGAGGGGGCACAGATACGCAGTATTTT. Translation gives CASSFGGGTDTQYF. This chain links TRBV7-2 with TRBJ2-3; D possibly corresponds to TRBD2 (6 bases). Trimming took off 3 bases at V and 1 base at J, with 8 bases between the two ends. The V gene's germline CDR1 is SGHTA and CDR2 FQGNSA. This CDR3 comprises 14 residues.

The chain combines TRBV11-1 with TRBJ2-7; the D is unclear. Per the germline V gene, CDR1 is SGHAT and CDR2 is FQDESV (reference sequence). The V gene lost 4 bases and the J gene lost 1 base, with 5 bases spanning the gap. The CDR3 runs 12 residues. In nucleotides, the CDR3 is TGTGCCAGCAGCTCCCTTTCCTACGAGCAGTACTTC. Amino acids: CASSSLSYEQYF.

The V gene is TRBV19, the J gene TRBJ2-1; a possible D gene is TRBD1 (5 bases). V dropped 0 bases and J dropped 12 bases, with 12 bases sitting between them. This CDR3 is built from 13 residues. The V gene's germline CDR1 is LNHDA and CDR2 SQIVND (reference sequence). CDR3 bases: TGTGCCAGTAGTATAGATCCGGATAGGGGGCAGTTCTTC. This gives the protein CASSIDPDRGQFF.

This clone was detected only once. The V and J genes are TRBV24-1 and TRBJ1-5; D uncertain. Trimming shortened V by 4 bases and J by 0 bases, and 6 bases separated the two germline ends. The CDR3 runs to 14 residues. Germline CDR1 is KGHDR and CDR2 is SFDVKD. DNA for the CDR3: TGTGCCACCAGTGACCCCAATAGCAATCAGCCCCAGCATTTT. Translation gives CATSDPNSNQPQHF.

The chain is built from TRBV6-5 and TRBJ1-3, with D possibly TRBD1 on 6 matching bases. Germline CDR1 MNHEY, CDR2 SVGAGI. The CDR3 has 14 amino acids. The V gene lost 5 bases and the J gene lost 2 bases, with 10 bases spanning the gap. The CDR3 sequence is CASSRQATGNTIYF. For the CDR3, the DNA is TGTGCCAGCAGTAGACAGGCTACTGGAAACACCATATATTTT.

The chain couples TRBV29-1 to TRBJ1-1, with TRBD1 identical over 9 bases. The CDR3 extends over 13 amino acids. V lost 3 bases and J lost 1; bases outside the gene matches: 0. Germline V gene data show CDR1 as SQVTM and CDR2 as ANQGSEA. CDR3 sequence reads: CSVEGQGNTEAFF. As DNA, the CDR3 is TGCAGCGTTGAGGGACAGGGGAACACTGAAGCTTTCTTT.

J is TRBJ2-6 and V is TRBV4-3; possibly TRBD1 for D (5 bases). The CDR3 has 17 residues. In germline, CDR1 is LGHNA, CDR2 YSLEER. V was cut by 1 base and J by 0 bases, with 10 bases left in between. DNA of the CDR3: TGCGCCAGCAGCCAAGGTCACAGGTTCTCTGGGGCCAACGTCCTGACTTTC. It is translated as CASSQGHRFSGANVLTF.

The chain is built from TRBV18 and TRBJ2-1; 13 nucleotides match TRBD2. The CDR3 is 17 amino acids. Germline CDR1 KGHSH, CDR2 LQKENI. Germline trimming cut 2 bases from V and 9 bases from J; bases unmatched to any gene: 10. The CDR3 loop reads CASSPGLAGDRASEQFF. DNA for the CDR3: TGTGCCAGCTCACCAGGACTAGCGGGAGACAGAGCGAGTGAGCAGTTCTTC. Supplemented by reference TRBV18 and TRBJ2-1, the full variable domain reads NAGVMQNPRHLVRRRGQEARLRCSPMKGHSHVYWYRQLPEEGLKFMVYLQKENIIDESGMPKERFSAEFPKEGPSILRIQQVVRGDSAAYFCASSPGLAGDRASEQFFGPGTRLTVL.

J is TRBJ2-7 and V is TRBV6-5, with no clear D. Trimming pared 6 bases from V and 4 bases from J, leaving 10 bases between. CDR1 and CDR2 (germline): MNHEY, SVGAGI. The CDR3 contains 12 residues. This CDR3 reads CASRFFTYEQYF. The CDR3 DNA reads TGTGCCAGCAGATTTTTTACATACGAGCAGTACTTC.